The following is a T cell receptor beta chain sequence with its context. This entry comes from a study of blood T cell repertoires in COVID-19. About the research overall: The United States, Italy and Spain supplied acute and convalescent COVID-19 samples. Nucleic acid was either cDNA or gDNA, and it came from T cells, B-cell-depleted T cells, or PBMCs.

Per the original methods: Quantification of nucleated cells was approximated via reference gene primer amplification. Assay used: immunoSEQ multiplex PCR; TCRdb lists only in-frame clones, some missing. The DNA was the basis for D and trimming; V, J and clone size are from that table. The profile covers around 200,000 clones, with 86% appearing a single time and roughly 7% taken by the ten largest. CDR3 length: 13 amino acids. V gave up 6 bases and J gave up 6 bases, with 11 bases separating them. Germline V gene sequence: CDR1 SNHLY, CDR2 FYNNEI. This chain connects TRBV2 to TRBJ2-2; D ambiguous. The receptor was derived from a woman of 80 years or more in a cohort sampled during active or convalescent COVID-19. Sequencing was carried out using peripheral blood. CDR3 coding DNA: TGTGCCAGCAGACAGACCCCGCCCGGGGAGCTGTTTTTT. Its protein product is CASRQTPPGELFF.